Included here is one T cell receptor beta chain sequence, with context. The antigen is unknown. The germline CDR1 and CDR2 sequences are SGHRS and YFSETQ. The CDR3 consists of 15 residues. V lost 1 base and J lost 0, with 8 bases in between. This entry belongs to a study of cytomegalovirus exposure and HLA in healthy donors. The overall study: Approximately 81% of 398 genotyped donors fell in the Caucasian-associated ancestry cluster. Whole-study results and caveats: Association of a missense DCLRE1C variant with TCR beta V- and J-gene trimming was reported in a later analysis.

The PCR made use of 60 Vbeta and 13 Jbeta primers. Sequencing used immunoSEQ multiplex PCR; TCRdb keeps in-frame clones, though not all of them. The data show over 200,000 clones, with under 90% seen just once and roughly 1.3% held by the top ten. The V and J genes are TRBV5-1 and TRBJ2-1; D gene uncertain. Material for sequencing was PBMCs. The clonotype comes from a human donor in good health. The CDR3 loop is CASSLWRSSYNEQFF. The CDR3 DNA sequence: TGCGCCAGCAGCTTGTGGCGGAGCTCCTACAATGAGCAGTTCTTC.